The 32 T cell receptor beta chains below come from one sample, sequenced in a study of cytomegalovirus exposure and HLA in healthy donors. PCR primers comprised 60 Vbeta and 13 Jbeta primers. The table came from immunoSEQ multiplex PCR; TCRdb's copy has only in-frame clones and leaves some out. The table lists roughly 34,000 clones. Sequences were obtained from PBMCs. Source of these receptors: a woman aged 40 to 50 in good health and CMV-seropositive.

The rearrangement links TRBV19 to TRBJ2-5; TRBD1 might be the D (6 bases). The CDR3 totals 14 residues. Germline assignment: CDR1 LNHDA and CDR2 SQIVND (reference sequence). Trimming stripped 3 bases from V and 5 bases from J, with 13 bases between. The CDR3 sequence is CASSIPSGDETQYF. The DNA for the CDR3 is TGTGCCAGTAGTATTCCGTCAGGGGACGAGACCCAGTACTTC.

The chain links TRBV30 to TRBJ1-5, with D tentatively TRBD1 (6 bases). CDR1 GTSNPN and CDR2 SVGIG come from the germline V gene (reference sequence). V gave up 5 bases and J gave up 7 bases, with 18 bases separating them. CDR3 length: 14 amino acids. CDR3 loop: CAWGQGLSGQPQHF. CDR3 nucleotide sequence: TGTGCCTGGGGTCAGGGGTTGAGCGGACAGCCCCAGCATTTT.

The chain recombines TRBV29-1 with TRBJ2-7; 8 bases are shared with TRBD1. The CDR3 consists of 16 residues. The V gene end was trimmed by 6 bases and the J gene end by 6 bases; junction bases not matched to a gene: 19. Per germline, CDR1 SQVTM and CDR2 ANQGSEA. The CDR3 here is CSVYGRTGSLSLEQYF. In DNA, the CDR3 is TGCAGCGTCTACGGCAGGACAGGGTCCCTCTCGCTCGAGCAGTACTTC.

The chain couples TRBV5-8 to TRBJ1-5; possibly TRBD1 for D (5 bases). V lost 3 bases, J lost 0 bases, and 16 bases lay in between. The CDR3 extends over 17 amino acids. Germline V gives CDR1 SGHTS, CDR2 YDEGEE. The DNA for the CDR3 is TGTGCCAGCAGCTACCGGACGGGACTATATAGCAATCAGCCCCAGCATTTT. As protein: CASSYRTGLYSNQPQHF.

The genes are TRBV28 and TRBJ1-1; no clear D. Deletions cut 3 bases from V and 4 bases from J, with 6 bases between. From germline, CDR1 is MDHEN and CDR2 SYDVKM. This CDR3 region has 12 residues. The CDR3 coding sequence is TGTGCCAGCAGTTTGGAGAGCACTGAAGCTTTCTTT. Its protein is CASSLESTEAFF.

The chain links TRBV25-1 to TRBJ2-5, with D hard to call. V was pared by 3 bases and J by 9 bases, with 11 bases between. Germline V lookup: CDR1 MGHDK, CDR2 SYGVNS. The CDR3 consists of 12 residues. DNA of the CDR3: TGTGCCAGCAGTGAGCCCCGTCGGGCCCAGTACTTC. The encoded protein is CASSEPRRAQYF.

This chain links TRBV7-9 with TRBJ2-2; TRBD2 is a possible D gene (5 bases). Germline CDR1 is SEHNR and CDR2 is FQNEAQ (reference sequence). Trimming pared 5 bases from V and 2 bases from J, leaving 9 bases between. CDR3 size: 14 residues. CDR3 sequence reads: CASSTSSNTGELFF. CDR3 DNA sequence: TGTGCCAGCAGCACTAGTAGTAACACCGGGGAGCTGTTTTTT.

The chain links TRBV6-5 to TRBJ1-1; no definite D call. Germline V lookup: CDR1 MNHEY, CDR2 SVGAGI. V lost 0 bases, J lost 3 bases, and 8 bases lay in between. The CDR3 runs 14 residues. In nucleotides, the CDR3 is TGTGCCAGCAGTTACTCGCGGGTTGACACTGAAGCTTTCTTT. This gives the protein CASSYSRVDTEAFF.

The chain couples TRBV5-4 to TRBJ2-1, with 8 bases matching TRBD1. V was clipped by 4 bases and J by 9 bases; unmatched bases: 18. This CDR3 is 17 amino acids long. Germline CDR1 and CDR2: SGHNT and YYREEE (reference sequence). The CDR3 protein is CASSPGQGSGSVLEQFF. Written as DNA, the CDR3 is TGTGCCAGCAGCCCCGGACAGGGTTCGGGGTCGGTACTTGAGCAGTTCTTC. Looking up the rest from reference TRBV5-4 and TRBJ2-1 gives the full variable domain: ETGVTQSPTHLIKTRGQQVTLRCSSQSGHNTVSWYQQALGQGPQFIFQYYREEENGRGNFPPRFSGLQFPNYSSELNVNALELDDSALYLCASSPGQGSGSVLEQFFGPGTRLTVL.

The chain recombines TRBV30 with TRBJ2-2; D is unresolved. The germline CDR1 and CDR2 sequences are GTSNPN and SVGIG (reference sequence). The CDR3 is 13 amino acids. Deletions cut 2 bases from V and 3 bases from J, with 7 bases between. The CDR3 protein is CAWSIPYTGELFF. CDR3 coding DNA: TGTGCCTGGAGTATCCCCTACACCGGGGAGCTGTTTTTT. Together with reference TRBV30 and TRBJ2-2, the CDR3 gives the full variable domain: SQTIHQWPATLVQPVGSPLSLECTVEGTSNPNLYWYRQAAGRGLQLLFYSVGIGQISSEVPQNLSASRPQDRQFILSSKKLLLSDSGFYLCAWSIPYTGELFFGEGSRLTVL.

The chain is built from TRBV6-5 and TRBJ2-5; 9 bases are a match to TRBD1. The CDR3 consists of 15 residues. Germline trimming cut 5 bases from V and 5 bases from J; bases unmatched to any gene: 9. Per the germline V gene, CDR1 is MNHEY and CDR2 is SVGAGI. CDR3 loop: CASSTYRGPIETQYF. The CDR3 DNA is TGTGCCAGCAGTACCTACAGGGGGCCTATTGAGACCCAGTACTTC.

Considering frequency, this clone is medium-sized. The chain couples TRBV14 to TRBJ2-1, with 9 bases aligning to TRBD1. V shed 5 bases, J shed 5 bases, and the junction held 7 bases outside the gene matches. CDR1 is SGHDN and CDR2 is FVKESK in the germline V gene. This CDR3 region has 15 residues. The CDR3 spells CASSYGQGPHNEQFF. The CDR3, as DNA: TGTGCCAGCAGCTATGGACAGGGGCCCCACAATGAGCAGTTCTTC.

The rearrangement uses TRBV18 and TRBJ1-1; the D gene is possibly TRBD1 (6 bases). The CDR3 consists of 15 residues. Germline-derived CDR1 and CDR2 are KGHSH and LQKENI. V lost 2 bases and J 0 bases, leaving 10 bases between the germline ends. The chain's CDR3 is CASSPARDMNTEAFF. CDR3 DNA: TGTGCCAGCTCACCAGCCAGGGACATGAACACTGAAGCTTTCTTT.

This chain links TRBV19 with TRBJ2-7, with 10 bases fitting TRBD1. The ends lost 4 bases at V and 5 bases at J; junction bases unmatched: 8. Germline lookup yields CDR1 LNHDA and CDR2 SQIVND (reference sequence). The CDR3 is made up of 15 amino acids. The CDR3 nucleotides are TGTGCCAGTAGTAGTACGGGACAGGGGTTCGACGAGCAGTACTTC. Protein: CASSSTGQGFDEQYF.

The chain uses TRBV29-1 and TRBJ2-5, with D uncertain. V lost 4 bases and J 2 bases, leaving 5 bases between the germline ends. CDR1 and CDR2 from the germline V gene are SQVTM and ANQGSEA. The CDR3 consists of 11 residues. DNA of the CDR3: TGCAGCGTTGTTGCGCAAGAGACCCAGTACTTC. It is translated as CSVVAQETQYF.

The rearrangement uses TRBV5-1 and TRBJ1-1; 7 bases fit TRBD1. Germline loops: CDR1 SGHRS, CDR2 YFSETQ. There are 16 residues in the CDR3. Trimming at V came to 0 bases and at J to 0 bases, leaving 5 bases not matched to a gene. CDR3 nucleotides: TGCGCCAGCAGCTTGGTCTCGGGACAGATGAACACTGAAGCTTTCTTT. It translates to CASSLVSGQMNTEAFF. Filled out from reference TRBV5-1 and TRBJ1-1, the complete variable domain reads KAGVTQTPRYLIKTRGQQVTLSCSPISGHRSVSWYQQTPGQGLQFLFEYFSETQRNKGNFPGRFSGRQFSNSRSEMNVSTLELGDSALYLCASSLVSGQMNTEAFFGQGTRLTVV.

Its frequency marks this clone as medium-sized. The chain uses TRBV6-6 and TRBJ2-1, with 7 bases lining up with TRBD2. Losses at the gene ends were 0 bases for V and 10 bases for J; bases not matched to a gene: 3. CDR1 is MNHNY, CDR2 SVGAGI, per germline (reference sequence). This CDR3 region has 13 residues. The CDR3 is CASSYSTAGEQFF. CDR3 bases: TGTGCCAGCAGTTACTCGACAGCGGGAGAGCAGTTCTTC.

V and J are TRBV5-4 and TRBJ1-3; D may be TRBD1 (5 bases). The CDR3 has 16 amino acids. From germline, CDR1 is SGHNT and CDR2 YYREEE (reference sequence). Trimming stripped 2 bases from V and 2 bases from J, with 14 bases between. The CDR3 is CASSLGAGFTGNTIYF. For the CDR3, the DNA is TGTGCCAGCAGCTTAGGGGCAGGGTTCACTGGAAACACCATATATTTT.

This chain links TRBV5-1 with TRBJ2-7; 9 bases are shared with TRBD1. Germline V lookup: CDR1 SGHRS, CDR2 YFSETQ. This CDR3 is built from 15 residues. The V gene end was trimmed by 4 bases and the J gene end by 3 bases; junction bases not matched to a gene: 8. The CDR3 nucleotides are TGCGCCAGCAGCAGCGGACAGGGGTTGAACTACGAGCAGTACTTC. Its protein is CASSSGQGLNYEQYF.

The chain combines TRBV7-9 with TRBJ2-5; D not certain. This CDR3 has 12 residues. Germline values: CDR1 SEHNR, CDR2 FQNEAQ (reference sequence). V lost 6 bases to trimming and J lost 0 bases, with 5 bases between them. CDR3 region: CASRLNQETQYF. For the CDR3, the DNA is TGTGCCAGCAGACTGAACCAAGAGACCCAGTACTTC.

This sequence joins TRBV6-5 and TRBJ2-1; D is possibly TRBD2 (6 bases). The CDR3 consists of 13 residues. Trimming took 6 bases from V and 5 from J, leaving 11 bases between them. The V gene's germline CDR1 is MNHEY and CDR2 SVGAGI. The CDR3 reads CASRRDSHNEQFF. CDR3 in DNA: TGTGCCAGCAGAAGGGACTCGCACAATGAGCAGTTCTTC.

Turning to this clone: Its ends do not fully match the called genes, so a read error is possible. This sequence joins TRBV7-7 and TRBJ2-5; 7 bases align to TRBD2. Germline V CDR1 and CDR2: SSHAT, FNYEAQ (reference sequence). The CDR3 is 15 amino acids. CDR3 bases: TGTGCTAGCAGTAGCTTAACCGGGAGGTTGGAGACCCAGTACTTC. The encoded protein is CASSSLTGRLETQYF.

V usage is TRBV11-2 and J usage is TRBJ2-2; D is perhaps TRBD2 (6 bases). CDR1 and CDR2 (germline): SGHAT, FQNNGV. This CDR3 spans 17 amino acids. V shed 1 base and J shed 4 bases, with 16 bases lying between them. CDR3 DNA sequence: TGTGCCAGCAGCTTAGTATTGCCGGGAGTTGGCACCGGGGAGCTGTTTTTT. Translating gives CASSLVLPGVGTGELFF.

The chain has TRBV7-2 and TRBJ1-2; 8 bases line up with TRBD1. Trimming cost V 1 base and J 4 bases; bases outside gene matches: 2. From germline, CDR1 is SGHTA and CDR2 FQGNSA. The CDR3 consists of 14 residues. CDR3 DNA sequence: TGTGCCAGCAGCTTAGTCCAGGGGGCCTATGGCTACACCTTC. It yields the protein CASSLVQGAYGYTF.

This chain joins TRBV2 and TRBJ1-4, with TRBD1 matching over 8 bases. The CDR3 is 16 amino acids. The trim removed 9 bases at V and 2 bases at J, leaving 11 bases unmatched. CDR1 and CDR2 from the germline V gene are SNHLY and FYNNEI. This CDR3 is CASDRGRGSTNEKLFF. The CDR3 DNA follows: TGTGCCAGTGACAGGGGTAGGGGTTCTACTAATGAAAAACTGTTTTTT.

This rearrangement joins TRBV27 to TRBJ2-7; TRBD1 aligns across 7 bases. CDR3 length: 16 amino acids. The junction had 17 bases not matched to a gene; V was cut back by 5 bases and J by 7 bases. Germline lookup yields CDR1 MNHEY and CDR2 SMNVEV (reference sequence). CDR3 sequence reads: CASSIAKTGRWGEQYF. The CDR3 region has the DNA TGTGCCAGCAGTATCGCTAAGACAGGGAGATGGGGAGAGCAGTACTTC.

This CDR3 is CASRDGTPYEQYF. Written as DNA, the CDR3 is TGCGCCAGCAGAGACGGGACTCCCTACGAGCAGTACTTC. This chain connects TRBV10-2 to TRBJ2-7, with D tentatively TRBD2 (6 bases). V lost 6 bases and J 2 bases, leaving 11 bases between the germline ends. Per germline, CDR1 WSHSY and CDR2 SAAADI. This CDR3 is built from 13 residues.

The genes are TRBV6-1 and TRBJ2-7, with 11 bases that match TRBD2. In germline, CDR1 is MNHNS, CDR2 SASEGT. CDR3 size: 15 residues. The trim removed 6 bases at V and 2 bases at J, leaving 6 bases unmatched. The CDR3 sequence is CASRETGLAAYEQYF. CDR3 nucleotides: TGTGCCAGCAGGGAGACGGGACTAGCGGCCTACGAGCAGTACTTC.

This chain connects TRBV19 to TRBJ2-7; 7 bases fit TRBD1. V trimming: 6 bases; J trimming: 6 bases; junction bases outside the gene matches: 8. The CDR3 extends over 13 amino acids. Germline V gives CDR1 LNHDA, CDR2 SQIVND (reference sequence). This CDR3 is CASSQGESLEQYF. The CDR3 nucleotides are TGTGCCAGTAGCCAGGGGGAATCGCTCGAGCAGTACTTC.

The rearrangement joins TRBV5-4 to TRBJ2-3; 14 bases are a match to TRBD2. The CDR3 runs 17 residues. The germline V gene encodes CDR1 SGHNT and CDR2 YYREEE (reference sequence). With 5 bases clipped from V and 0 bases from J, the junction kept 5 bases outside the gene matches. The CDR3 DNA follows: TGTGCCAGCAGGGGGACTAGCGGGAGTAGAAGCACAGATACGCAGTATTTT. This sequence encodes CASRGTSGSRSTDTQYF.

This chain uses TRBV4-3 with TRBJ2-3; 7 positions agree with TRBD1. Trimming took 0 bases from V and 1 from J; bases not matched to a gene: 1. This CDR3 comprises 15 residues. Looked up from germline, CDR1 is LGHNA and CDR2 is YSLEER. CDR3 DNA sequence: TGCGCCAGCAGCCAAGATGACAGGGGCACAGATACGCAGTATTTT. Amino acids: CASSQDDRGTDTQYF.

The chain links TRBV28 to TRBJ2-1; TRBD2 aligns across 9 bases. CDR1 MDHEN and CDR2 SYDVKM come from the germline V gene. V lost 5 bases to trimming and J lost 5 bases; unmatched junction nucleotides: 10. The length of the CDR3 is 16 residues. CDR3 region: CASSVASGLAHNEQFF. The CDR3 DNA sequence: TGTGCCAGCAGTGTCGCCTCGGGACTAGCCCACAATGAGCAGTTCTTC.